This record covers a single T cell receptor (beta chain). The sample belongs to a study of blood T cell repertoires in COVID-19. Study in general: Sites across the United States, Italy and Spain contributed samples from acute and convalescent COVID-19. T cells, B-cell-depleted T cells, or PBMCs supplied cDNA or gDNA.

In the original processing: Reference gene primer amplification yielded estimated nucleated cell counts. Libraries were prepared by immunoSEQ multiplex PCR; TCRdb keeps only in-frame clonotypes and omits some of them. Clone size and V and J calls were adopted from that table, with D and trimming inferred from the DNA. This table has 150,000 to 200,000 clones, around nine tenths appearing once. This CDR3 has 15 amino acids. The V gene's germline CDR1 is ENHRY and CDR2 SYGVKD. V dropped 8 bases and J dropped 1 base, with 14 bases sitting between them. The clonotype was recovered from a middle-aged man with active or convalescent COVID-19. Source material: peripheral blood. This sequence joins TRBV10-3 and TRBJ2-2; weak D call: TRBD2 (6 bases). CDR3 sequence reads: CAIGDGTENTGELFF. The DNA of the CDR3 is TGTGCCATCGGGGATGGGACTGAGAACACCGGGGAGCTGTTTTTT.